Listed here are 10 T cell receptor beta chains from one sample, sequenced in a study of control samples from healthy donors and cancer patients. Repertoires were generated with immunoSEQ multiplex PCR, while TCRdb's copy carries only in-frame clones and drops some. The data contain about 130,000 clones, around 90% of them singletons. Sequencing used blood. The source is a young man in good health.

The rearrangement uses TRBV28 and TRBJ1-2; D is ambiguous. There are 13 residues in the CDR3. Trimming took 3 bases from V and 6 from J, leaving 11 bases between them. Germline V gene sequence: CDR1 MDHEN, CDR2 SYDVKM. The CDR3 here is CASSFVFGDGYTF. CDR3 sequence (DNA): TGTGCCAGCAGTTTCGTCTTCGGGGATGGCTACACCTTC.

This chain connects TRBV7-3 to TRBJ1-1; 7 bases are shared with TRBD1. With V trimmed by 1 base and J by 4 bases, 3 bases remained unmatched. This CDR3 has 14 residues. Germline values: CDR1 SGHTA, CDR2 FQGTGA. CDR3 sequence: CASSLKGDSTEAFF. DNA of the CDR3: TGTGCCAGCAGCTTAAAAGGGGACAGCACTGAAGCTTTCTTT.

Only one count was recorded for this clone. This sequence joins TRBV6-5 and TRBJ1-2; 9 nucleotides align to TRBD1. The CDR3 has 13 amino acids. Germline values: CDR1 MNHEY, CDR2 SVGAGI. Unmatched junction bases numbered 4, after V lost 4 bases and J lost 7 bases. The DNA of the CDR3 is TGTGCCAGCAGTTTGACAGGGGGAAGTGGCTACACCTTC. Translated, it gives CASSLTGGSGYTF.

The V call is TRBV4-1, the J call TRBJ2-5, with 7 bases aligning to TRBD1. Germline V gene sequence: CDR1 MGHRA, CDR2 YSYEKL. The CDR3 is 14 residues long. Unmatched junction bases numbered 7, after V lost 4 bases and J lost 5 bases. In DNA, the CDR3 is TGCGCCAGCAGCCGCTCGACAGGGAGCGAGACCCAGTACTTC. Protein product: CASSRSTGSETQYF.

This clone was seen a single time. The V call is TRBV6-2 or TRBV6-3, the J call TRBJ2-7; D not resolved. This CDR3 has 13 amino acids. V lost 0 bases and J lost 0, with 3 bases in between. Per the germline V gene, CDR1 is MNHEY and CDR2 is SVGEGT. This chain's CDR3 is CASSYSDSYEQYF. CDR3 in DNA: TGTGCCAGCAGTTACTCCGACTCCTACGAGCAGTACTTC.

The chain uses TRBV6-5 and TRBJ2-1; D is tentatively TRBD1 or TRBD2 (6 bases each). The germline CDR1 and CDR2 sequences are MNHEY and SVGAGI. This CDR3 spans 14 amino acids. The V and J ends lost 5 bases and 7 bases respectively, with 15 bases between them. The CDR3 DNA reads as TGTGCCAGCAGTCTCGGGGGCGCGAGGAATGAGCAGTTCTTC. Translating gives CASSLGGARNEQFF.

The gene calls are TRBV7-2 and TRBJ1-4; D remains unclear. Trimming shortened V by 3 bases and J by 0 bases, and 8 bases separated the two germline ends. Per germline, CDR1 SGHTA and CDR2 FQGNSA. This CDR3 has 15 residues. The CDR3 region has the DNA TGTGCCAGCAGCTTGAGCCCTGCAACTAATGAAAAACTGTTTTTT. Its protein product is CASSLSPATNEKLFF.

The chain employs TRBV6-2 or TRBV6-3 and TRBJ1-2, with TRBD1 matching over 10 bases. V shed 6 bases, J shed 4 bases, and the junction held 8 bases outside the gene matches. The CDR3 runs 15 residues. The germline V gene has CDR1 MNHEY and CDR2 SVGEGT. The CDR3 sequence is CASSPGQGVFYGYTF. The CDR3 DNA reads TGTGCCAGCAGCCCCGGACAGGGGGTTTTCTATGGCTACACCTTC.

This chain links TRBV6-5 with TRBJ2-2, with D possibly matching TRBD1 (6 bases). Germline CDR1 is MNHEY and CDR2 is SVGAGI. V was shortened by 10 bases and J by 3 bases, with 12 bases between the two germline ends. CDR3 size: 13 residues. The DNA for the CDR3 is TGTGCCACCGGGACATTATACACCGGGGAGCTGTTTTTT. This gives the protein CATGTLYTGELFF.

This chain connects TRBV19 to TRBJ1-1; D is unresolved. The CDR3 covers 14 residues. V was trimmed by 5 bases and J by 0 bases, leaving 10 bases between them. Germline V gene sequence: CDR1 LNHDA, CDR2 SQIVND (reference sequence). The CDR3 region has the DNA TGTGCCAGTAGTTTCGGACTAATGAACACTGAAGCTTTCTTT. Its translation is CASSFGLMNTEAFF.